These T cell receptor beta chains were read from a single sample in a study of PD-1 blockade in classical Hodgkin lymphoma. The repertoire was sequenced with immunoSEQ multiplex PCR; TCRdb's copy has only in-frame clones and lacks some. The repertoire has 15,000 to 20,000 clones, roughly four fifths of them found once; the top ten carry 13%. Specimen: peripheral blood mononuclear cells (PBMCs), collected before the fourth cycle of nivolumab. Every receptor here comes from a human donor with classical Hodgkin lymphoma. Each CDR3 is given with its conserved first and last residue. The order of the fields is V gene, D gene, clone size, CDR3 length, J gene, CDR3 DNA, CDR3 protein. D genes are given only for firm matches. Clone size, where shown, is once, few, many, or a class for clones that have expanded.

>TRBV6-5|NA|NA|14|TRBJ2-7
TGTGCCAGCAGCAAATGGGACGGCACCTACGAGCAGTACTTC
CASSKWDGTYEQYF
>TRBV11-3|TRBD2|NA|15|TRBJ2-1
TGTGCCAGCAGCCCCCGGACTAGCGGGTTTAATGAGCAGTTCTTC
CASSPRTSGFNEQFF
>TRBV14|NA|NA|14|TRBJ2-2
TGTGCCAGCAGCCACCAGCGGAACACCGGGGAGCTGTTTTTT
CASSHQRNTGELFF
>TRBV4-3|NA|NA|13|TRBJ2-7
TGCGCCAGCAGCCAAGATCACAGCTACGAGCAGTACTTC
CASSQDHSYEQYF
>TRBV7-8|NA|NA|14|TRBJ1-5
TGTGCCAGCAGCTTCCTCGAATCGGATCAGCCCCAGCATTTT
CASSFLESDQPQHF
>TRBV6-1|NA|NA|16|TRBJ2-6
TGTGCCAGCAGTGAAGACCAGGGCTCTGGGGCCAACGTCCTGACTTTC
CASSEDQGSGANVLTF
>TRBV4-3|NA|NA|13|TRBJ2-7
TGCGCCAGCAGCCAAGATGGGGGGATCGAGCAGTACTTC
CASSQDGGIEQYF
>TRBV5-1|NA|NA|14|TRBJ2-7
TGCGCCAGCAGCTTGGACGGCCACTCCTACGAGCAGTACTTC
CASSLDGHSYEQYF
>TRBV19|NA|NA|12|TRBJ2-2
TGTGCCAGTAGTATACCCGGCGGGGAGCTGTTTTTT
CASSIPGGELFF
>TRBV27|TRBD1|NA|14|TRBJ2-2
TGTGCCAGCAGTCGTACAGGGGCCACCGGGGAGCTGTTTTTT
CASSRTGATGELFF
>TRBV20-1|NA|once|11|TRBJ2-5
TGCAGTGCTAAGGTCCAAGAGACCCAGTACTTC
CSAKVQETQYF
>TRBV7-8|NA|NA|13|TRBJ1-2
TGTGCCAGCAGCCCGTTGACCGACTATGGCTACACCTTC
CASSPLTDYGYTF
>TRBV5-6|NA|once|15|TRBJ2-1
TGTGCCAGCAGCTGGGGAGGACGCACCAACAATGAGCAGTTCTTC
CASSWGGRTNNEQFF
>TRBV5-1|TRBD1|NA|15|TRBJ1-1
TGCGCCAGCAGCCAAGGTCCCGGGACAGGGATTGAAGCTTTCTTT
CASSQGPGTGIEAFF
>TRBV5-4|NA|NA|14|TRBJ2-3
TGTGCCAGCAGCTTGGCCTCCCAGACAGATACGCAGTATTTT
CASSLASQTDTQYF
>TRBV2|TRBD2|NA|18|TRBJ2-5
TGTGCCAGCAGTGCCGGACTAGCGGGGGGCCTCGTGCAAGAGACCCAGTACTTC
CASSAGLAGGLVQETQYF
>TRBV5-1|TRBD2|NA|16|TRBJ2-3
TGCGCCAGCAGCTTGGAGTACGGGGGGGCCTTGGATACGCAGTATTTT
CASSLEYGGALDTQYF
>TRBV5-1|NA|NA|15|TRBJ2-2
TGCGCCAGCAGCTTGACAGGGATGACGACCGGGGAGCTGTTTTTT
CASSLTGMTTGELFF
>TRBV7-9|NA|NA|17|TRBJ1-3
TGTGCCAGCAGCTTAGCCCCCCCAGGGCTCTCTGGAAACACCATATATTTT
CASSLAPPGLSGNTIYF
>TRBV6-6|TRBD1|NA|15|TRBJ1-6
TGTGCCAGCAGTTCCCCGACAGGGTGGTTTTCACCCCTCCACTTT
CASSSPTGWFSPLHF
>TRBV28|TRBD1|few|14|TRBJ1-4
TGTGCCAGCAGTTTGGCAGGGGGCGTCGAAAAACTGTTTTTT
CASSLAGGVEKLFF
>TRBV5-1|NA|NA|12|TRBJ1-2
TGCGCCAGCAGCTTAGATGTCTATGGCTACACCTTC
CASSLDVYGYTF
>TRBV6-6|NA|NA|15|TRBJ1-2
TGTGCCAGCAGCAGCCGTCAGTCTTTAGGGGATGGCTACACCTTC
CASSSRQSLGDGYTF
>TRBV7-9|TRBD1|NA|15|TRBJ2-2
TGTGCCAGCAGCTTAGGAGGGGGCGAGTCCGGGGAGCTGTTTTTT
CASSLGGGESGELFF
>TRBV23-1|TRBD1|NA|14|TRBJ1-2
TGCGCCAGCAGGCCCAGGGGGTATGGCTATGGCTACACCTTC
CASRPRGYGYGYTF
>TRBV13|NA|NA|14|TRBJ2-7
TGTGCCAGCAGCCCCGGGTCTCGAAACTACGAGCAGTACTTC
CASSPGSRNYEQYF
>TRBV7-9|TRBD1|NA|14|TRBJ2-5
TGTGCCAGCAGCCCGGGACAGGTCGGAGAGACCCAGTACTTC
CASSPGQVGETQYF
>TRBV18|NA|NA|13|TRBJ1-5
TGTGCCAGCTCACCCGGGCGGCAATGGCCCCAGCATTTT
CASSPGRQWPQHF
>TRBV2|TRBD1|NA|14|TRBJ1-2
TGTGCCAGCAGTGACCGGACAGGGAGGTATGGCTACACCTTC
CASSDRTGRYGYTF
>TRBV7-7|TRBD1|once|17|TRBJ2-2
TGTGCTAGCAGCTTAAGGTCCGAGGGGGCGGTCACCGGGGAGCTGTTTTTT
CASSLRSEGAVTGELFF
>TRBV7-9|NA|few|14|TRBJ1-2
TGTGCCAGCAGCTTAGGTACAGACAACTATGGCTACACCTTC
CASSLGTDNYGYTF
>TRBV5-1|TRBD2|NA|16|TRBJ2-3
TGCGCCAGCAGCGCCGGGACTAGCGGGGGTGCAGATACGCAGTATTTT
CASSAGTSGGADTQYF
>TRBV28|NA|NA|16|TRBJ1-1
TGTGCCAGCAGTTTATCTCTTACAGGAATAAACACTGAAGCTTTCTTT
CASSLSLTGINTEAFF
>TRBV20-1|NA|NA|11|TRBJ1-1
TGCAGTGCTAGAGGAGTATCTGAAGCTTTCTTT
CSARGVSEAFF
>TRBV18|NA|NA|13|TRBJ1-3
TGTGCCAGCTCAACGGTCTCTGGAAACACCATATATTTT
CASSTVSGNTIYF
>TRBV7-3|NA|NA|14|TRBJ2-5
TGTGCCAGCAGCTTAGGAGGGGGAGTAGAGACCCAGTACTTC
CASSLGGGVETQYF
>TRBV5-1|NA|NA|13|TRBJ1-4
TGCGCCAGCAGCTTGGGGTCGAGGGAAAAACTGTTTTTT
CASSLGSREKLFF
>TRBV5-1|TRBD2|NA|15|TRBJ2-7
TGCGCCAGCAGCTTGGGCAGCGGGGGGACCTACGAGCAGTACTTC
CASSLGSGGTYEQYF
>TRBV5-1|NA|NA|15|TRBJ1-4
TGCGCCAGCAGCTTGAGCTTACAGTCAGGTGAAAAACTGTTTTTT
CASSLSLQSGEKLFF